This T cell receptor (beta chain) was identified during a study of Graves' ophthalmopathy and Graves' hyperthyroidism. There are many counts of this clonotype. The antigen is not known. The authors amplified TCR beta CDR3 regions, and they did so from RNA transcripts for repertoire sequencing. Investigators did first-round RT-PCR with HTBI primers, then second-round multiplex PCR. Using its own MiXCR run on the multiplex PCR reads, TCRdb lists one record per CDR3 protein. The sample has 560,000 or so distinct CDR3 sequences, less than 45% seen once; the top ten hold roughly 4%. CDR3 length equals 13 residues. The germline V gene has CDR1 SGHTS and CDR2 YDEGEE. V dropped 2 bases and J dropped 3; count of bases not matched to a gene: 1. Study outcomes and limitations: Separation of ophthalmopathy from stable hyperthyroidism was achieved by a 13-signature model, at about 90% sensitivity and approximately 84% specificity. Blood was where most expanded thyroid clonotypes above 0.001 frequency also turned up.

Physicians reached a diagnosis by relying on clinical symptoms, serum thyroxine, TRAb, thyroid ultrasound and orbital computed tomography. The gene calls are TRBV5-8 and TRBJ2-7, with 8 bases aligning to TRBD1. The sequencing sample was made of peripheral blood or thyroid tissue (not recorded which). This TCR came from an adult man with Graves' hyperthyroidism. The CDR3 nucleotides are TGTGCCAGCAGCTTCACAGGGGGCTACGAGCAGTACTTC. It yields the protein CASSFTGGYEQYF.